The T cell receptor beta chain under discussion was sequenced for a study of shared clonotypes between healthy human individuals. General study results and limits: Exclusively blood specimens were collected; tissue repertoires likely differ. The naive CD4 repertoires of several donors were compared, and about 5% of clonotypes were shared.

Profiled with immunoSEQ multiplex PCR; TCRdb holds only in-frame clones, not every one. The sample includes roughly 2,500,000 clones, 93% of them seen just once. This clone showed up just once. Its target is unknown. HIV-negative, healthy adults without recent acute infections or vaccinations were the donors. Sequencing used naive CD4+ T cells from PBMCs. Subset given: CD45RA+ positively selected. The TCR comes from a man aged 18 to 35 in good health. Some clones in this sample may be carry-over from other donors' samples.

The CDR3 loop reads CASSRSTGTGQETQYF. In nucleotides, the CDR3 is TGCGCCAGCAGCAGATCCACCGGGACAGGGCAAGAGACCCAGTACTTC. V usage is TRBV5-1 and J usage is TRBJ2-5; the match to TRBD1 covers 9 bases. After removal of 4 bases from V and 2 bases from J, the junction contained 9 bases not matched to a gene. In germline, CDR1 is SGHRS, CDR2 YFSETQ. The CDR3 totals 16 residues.